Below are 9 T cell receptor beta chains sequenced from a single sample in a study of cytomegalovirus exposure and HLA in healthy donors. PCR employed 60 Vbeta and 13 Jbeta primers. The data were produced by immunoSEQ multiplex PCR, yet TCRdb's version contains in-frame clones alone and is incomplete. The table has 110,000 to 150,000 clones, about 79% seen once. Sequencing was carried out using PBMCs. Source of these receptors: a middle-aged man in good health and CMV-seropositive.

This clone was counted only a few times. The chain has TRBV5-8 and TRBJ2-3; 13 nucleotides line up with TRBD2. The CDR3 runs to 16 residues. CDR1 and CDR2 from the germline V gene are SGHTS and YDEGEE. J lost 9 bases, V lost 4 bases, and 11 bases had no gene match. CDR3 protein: CASSPGTSGAIDTQYF. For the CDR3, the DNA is TGTGCCAGCAGCCCCGGGACTAGCGGGGCTATCGACACGCAGTATTTT.

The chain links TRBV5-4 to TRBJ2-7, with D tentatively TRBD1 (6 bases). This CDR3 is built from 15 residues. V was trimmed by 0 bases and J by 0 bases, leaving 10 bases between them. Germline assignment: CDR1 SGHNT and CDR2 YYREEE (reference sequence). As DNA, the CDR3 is TGTGCCAGCAGCTTGGAAGGGGGTAGCTCCTACGAGCAGTACTTC. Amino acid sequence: CASSLEGGSSYEQYF.

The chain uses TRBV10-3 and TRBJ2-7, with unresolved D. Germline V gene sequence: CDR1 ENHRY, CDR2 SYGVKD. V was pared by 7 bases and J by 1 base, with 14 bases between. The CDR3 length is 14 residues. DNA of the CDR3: TGTGCCATCAATCAGGTTCCCTTATCCTACGAGCAGTACTTC. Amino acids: CAINQVPLSYEQYF.

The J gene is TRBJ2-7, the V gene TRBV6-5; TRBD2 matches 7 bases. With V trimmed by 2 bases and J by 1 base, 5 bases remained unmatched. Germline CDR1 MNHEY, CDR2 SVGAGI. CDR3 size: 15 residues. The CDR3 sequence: CASSYGSSGSYEQYF. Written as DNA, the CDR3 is TGTGCCAGCAGTTACGGATCTAGCGGATCCTACGAGCAGTACTTC.

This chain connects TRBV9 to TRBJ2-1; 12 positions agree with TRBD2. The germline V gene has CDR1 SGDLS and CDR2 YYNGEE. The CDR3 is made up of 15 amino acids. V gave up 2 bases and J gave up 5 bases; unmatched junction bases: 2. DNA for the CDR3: TGTGCCAGCAGCGTCGCTAGCGGGGGGGACAATGAGCAGTTCTTC. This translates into CASSVASGGDNEQFF.

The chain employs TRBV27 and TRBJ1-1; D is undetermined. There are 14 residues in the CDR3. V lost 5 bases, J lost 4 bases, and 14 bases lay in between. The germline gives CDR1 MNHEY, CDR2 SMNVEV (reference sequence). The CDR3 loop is CASSVGFGSTEAFF. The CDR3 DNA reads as TGTGCCAGCAGTGTCGGGTTCGGCAGCACTGAAGCTTTCTTT.

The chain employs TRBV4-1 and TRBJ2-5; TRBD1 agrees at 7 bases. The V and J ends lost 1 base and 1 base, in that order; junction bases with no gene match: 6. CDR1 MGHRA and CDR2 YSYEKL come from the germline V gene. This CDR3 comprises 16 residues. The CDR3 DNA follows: TGCGCCAGCAGCCAAGGGACAGGACCCCGCCAAGAGACCCAGTACTTC. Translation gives CASSQGTGPRQETQYF.

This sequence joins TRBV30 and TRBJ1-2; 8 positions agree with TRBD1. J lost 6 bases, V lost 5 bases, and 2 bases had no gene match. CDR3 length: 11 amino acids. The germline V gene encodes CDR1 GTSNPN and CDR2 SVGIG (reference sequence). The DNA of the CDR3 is TGTGCCTGGGGACAGGGAGATGGCTACACCTTC. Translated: CAWGQGDGYTF.

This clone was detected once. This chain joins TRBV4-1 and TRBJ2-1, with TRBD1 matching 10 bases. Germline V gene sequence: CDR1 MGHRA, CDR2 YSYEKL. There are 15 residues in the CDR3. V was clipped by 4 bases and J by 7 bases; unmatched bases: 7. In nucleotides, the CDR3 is TGCGCCAGCAGCCCAGGACAGGGGGTAAGGAATGAGCAGTTCTTC. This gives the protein CASSPGQGVRNEQFF.